The 10 T cell receptor beta chains reported below all come from one sample, sequenced in a study of blood T cell repertoires in COVID-19 (dated by TCRdb to about 2020). The library was obtained by the immunoSEQ multiplex PCR assay. The table was pulled from immuneACCESS by TCRdb, which kept in-frame rearrangements only. Such tables lose some clones; where checked, under half of the loss comes from unresolved V genes, and the rest has no known cause. This sample gives about 52,000 clones in total; roughly 86% of them show up just once. In total, the top ten clones hold approximately 10% of the sample. The sequencing input was peripheral blood. These receptors were collected from a man older than 75 with active or convalescent COVID-19.

The chain joins TRBV6-5 to TRBJ2-2; 10 bases line up with TRBD2. The CDR3 is made up of 14 amino acids. The V gene end was trimmed by 10 bases and the J gene end by 6 bases; junction bases not matched to a gene: 8. Germline CDR1 reads MNHEY; CDR2 reads SVGAGI. DNA for the CDR3: TGTGCCACCCGGGGGACTAGCGATGCCGGGGAGCTGTTTTTT. Translation: CATRGTSDAGELFF.

The chain uses TRBV7-2 and TRBJ2-5; 10 bases match TRBD2. Trimming at V came to 8 bases and at J to 2 bases, leaving 5 bases not matched to a gene. The V gene's germline CDR1 is SGHTA and CDR2 FQGNSA. This CDR3 spans 14 amino acids. The chain's CDR3 is CASDRLAGQETQYF. The CDR3 nucleotides read TGTGCCAGCGACAGACTAGCGGGTCAAGAGACCCAGTACTTC.

The sample holds one count of this clone. The chain uses TRBV5-4 and TRBJ2-5; D possibly corresponds to TRBD2 (6 bases). The CDR3 spans 13 residues. Deletions cut 2 bases from V and 5 bases from J, with 10 bases between. Looked up from germline, CDR1 is SGHNT and CDR2 is YYREEE (reference sequence). CDR3 region: CASSLSGGETQYF. In DNA, the CDR3 is TGTGCCAGCAGCTTAAGCGGAGGGGAGACCCAGTACTTC.

V usage is TRBV6-4 and J usage is TRBJ2-7; 7 positions match TRBD2. With V trimmed by 10 bases and J by 4 bases, 10 bases remained unmatched. The CDR3 has 13 amino acids. CDR1 and CDR2 (germline): MRHNA, SNTAGT. The chain's CDR3 is CAKTGGGGYEQYF. CDR3 DNA sequence: TGTGCCAAAACCGGCGGCGGGGGTTACGAGCAGTACTTC.

This clone has more than one count but fewer than ten. This chain connects TRBV5-6 to TRBJ2-7, with D possibly matching TRBD2 (6 bases). Germline V lookup: CDR1 SGHDT, CDR2 YYEEEE. V lost 2 bases, J lost 3 bases, and 9 bases lay in between. The CDR3 has 13 residues. CDR3 protein: CASSFFGGYEQYF. The CDR3 DNA is TGTGCCAGCAGCTTTTTCGGGGGCTACGAGCAGTACTTC.

The chain has TRBV6-5 and TRBJ1-6; 7 nucleotides align to TRBD1. The CDR3 is 15 residues long. Germline-derived CDR1 and CDR2 are MNHEY and SVGAGI. V trimming: 6 bases; J trimming: 7 bases; junction bases outside the gene matches: 9. The DNA of the CDR3 is TGTGCCAGCAGGTCCGGGACAGTGAAGAATTCACCCCTCCACTTT. Amino acids: CASRSGTVKNSPLHF.

This sequence joins TRBV9 and TRBJ2-1, with 10 bases matching TRBD1. This CDR3 contains 15 residues. CDR1 is SGDLS, CDR2 YYNGEE, per germline. With 0 bases clipped from V and 4 bases from J, the junction kept 1 base outside the gene matches. The CDR3 coding sequence is TGTGCCAGCAGCGTAGGGGACAGGGGTTACAATGAGCAGTTCTTC. Translating it yields CASSVGDRGYNEQFF.

This clone was counted only a few times. The V call is TRBV2, the J call TRBJ1-5; TRBD1 might be the D (6 bases). From germline, CDR1 is SNHLY and CDR2 FYNNEI. V lost 7 bases and J 3 bases, leaving 7 bases between the germline ends. The CDR3 runs to 12 residues. CDR3 sequence: CASNRVNQPQHF. The CDR3 DNA reads as TGTGCCAGCAACAGGGTCAATCAGCCCCAGCATTTT.

This chain links TRBV7-3 with TRBJ2-3, with no clear D. V was cut by 0 bases and J by 6 bases, with 7 bases left in between. The CDR3 sequence is 13 residues long. Germline V gives CDR1 SGHTA, CDR2 FQGTGA. The CDR3 here is CASSLTYSDTQYF. CDR3 in DNA: TGTGCCAGCAGCTTAACCTATTCTGATACGCAGTATTTT.

Concerning this clone: One end of the junction varies from germline; a read error may be responsible. The J gene is TRBJ1-1, the V gene TRBV29-1, with 9 bases fitting TRBD1. Per germline, CDR1 SQVTM and CDR2 ANQGSEA. The CDR3 loop spans 12 amino acids. The CDR3 region has the DNA TGCAGCGTGGAAGACAGGGGGACTGAAGCTTTCTTT. It codes for CSVEDRGTEAFF. The full variable domain, with the rest looked up from reference TRBV29-1 and TRBJ1-1, is SAVISQKPSRDICQRGTSLTIQCQVDSQVTMMFWYRQQPGQSLTLIATANQGSEATYESGFVIDKFPISRPNLTFSTLTVSNMSPEDSSIYLCSVEDRGTEAFFGQGTRLTVV.